This paragraph reports one T cell receptor beta chain. What it binds is unknown. There are 13 residues in the CDR3. Per germline, CDR1 MNHNS and CDR2 SASEGT. Trimming cost V 6 bases and J 7 bases, with 13 bases left between them. This entry belongs to a study of T-cell memory formation after mild COVID-19. Findings and caveats of the study: Day 15 to 85 contracting clones showed balanced CD4/CD8; day 15 to 37 expanders favored CD4+.

Constant-segment primers were used for 5'RACE, and the resulting TCR alpha and TCR beta cDNA libraries carried sample barcodes and UMIs. Each CDR3 protein gets one entry after TCRdb re-called the 5' RACE reads with MiXCR. The sample lists around 530,000 distinct CDR3 sequences, about 20% occurring once. Sample: PBMCs or a T cell subset sorted from them (not recorded which). This TCR was sampled from an adult woman who had mild COVID-19 (a few samples of this study predate the infection). Cell type and time point are not known. The chain carries TRBV6-1 and TRBJ1-5, with TRBD1 as a possible D gene (5 bases). The CDR3 region is CASRWGPGQPQHF. CDR3 sequence (DNA): TGTGCCAGCAGGTGGGGCCCAGGGCAGCCCCAGCATTTT.